These T cell receptor beta chains were read from a single sample in a study of T cell responses to AZD1222 COVID-19 vaccine. Some clones are missing from TCRdb's copy, which holds only in-frame ones; the method was immunoSEQ multiplex PCR. The sample yields some 150,000 clones, over 80% seen once. The source was peripheral blood, collected 28 days after the second AZD1222 dose. These receptors all stem from an adult who received the AZD1222 COVID-19 vaccine. CDR3s include the opening cysteine and the closing phenylalanine or tryptophan. The D gene is left open where the match is weak. Expanded clones are given a class, and other clones once, few, many or no size at all.

>TRBJ2-2|NA|NA|TRBV28
CASSFPGELFF
TGTGCCAGCAGTTTCCCCGGGGAGCTGTTTTTT
>TRBJ2-7|NA|NA|TRBV5-1
CASSTGGEQYF
TGCGCCAGCAGCACGGGTGGCGAGCAGTACTTC
>TRBJ1-2|NA|NA|TRBV5-4
CASSRDSYGYTF
TGTGCCAGCAGCCGGGACTCATATGGCTACACCTTC
>TRBJ2-6|NA|NA|TRBV20-1
CSASGFGSGANVLTF
TGCAGTGCTAGTGGATTTGGGTCTGGGGCCAACGTCCTGACTTTC
>TRBJ1-5|NA|TRBD1|TRBV24-1
CATSDTRGDQPQHF
TGTGCCACCAGTGATACCAGGGGGGATCAGCCCCAGCATTTT
>TRBJ1-2|NA|NA|TRBV20-1
CSASSTGGYTF
TGCAGTGCCAGCTCGACAGGCGGCTACACCTTC
>TRBJ1-1|NA|NA|TRBV19
CASRIQGPNTEAFF
TGTGCCAGTAGAATCCAGGGGCCGAACACTGAAGCTTTCTTT
>TRBJ2-5|NA|TRBD2|TRBV2
CASRVPPGLAGQETQYF
TGTGCCAGCAGAGTTCCCCCGGGACTAGCGGGACAGGAGACCCAGTACTTC
>TRBJ2-5|NA|TRBD2|TRBV11-2
CASSPRGSASGEQETQYF
TGTGCCAGCAGCCCCAGAGGTTCGGCTAGCGGAGAACAAGAGACCCAGTACTTC
>TRBJ2-1|NA|NA|TRBV19
CASSAQGSAYNEQFF
TGTGCCAGTAGTGCCCAGGGGAGCGCCTACAATGAGCAGTTCTTC
>TRBJ1-1|NA|NA|TRBV9
CASSPPRQGPMNTEAFF
TGTGCCAGCAGCCCCCCCCGGCAGGGACCAATGAACACTGAAGCTTTCTTT
>TRBJ2-3|NA|NA|TRBV7-9
CASSLLQSRTDTQYF
TGTGCCAGCAGCTTATTGCAGTCACGCACAGATACGCAGTATTTT
>TRBJ1-5|NA|NA|TRBV19
CASSMGGSNQPQHF
TGTGCCAGTAGTATGGGGGGTAGCAATCAGCCCCAGCATTTT
>TRBJ2-3|NA|NA|TRBV7-2
CASSFQARGTDTQYF
TGTGCCAGCAGCTTTCAAGCGAGAGGCACAGATACGCAGTATTTT
>TRBJ1-1|NA|NA|TRBV12-5
CASGLVLPGRELNTEAFF
TGTGCTAGTGGTTTGGTTCTCCCGGGCAGAGAATTGAACACTGAAGCTTTCTTT
>TRBJ1-1|few|NA|TRBV7-2
CASSLQGISTEAFF
TGTGCCAGCAGCTTACAGGGGATCAGCACTGAAGCTTTCTTT
>TRBJ2-7|NA|NA|TRBV27
CASSQVLGRGFMEQYF
TGTGCCAGCAGTCAGGTACTGGGCAGGGGCTTCATGGAGCAGTACTTC
>TRBJ1-3|NA|NA|TRBV19
CASTSRGSSGNTIYF
TGTGCCAGTACCTCCAGGGGAAGCTCTGGAAACACCATATATTTT
>TRBJ2-3|NA|NA|TRBV6-5
CASEGEGRVTDTQYF
TGTGCCAGCGAGGGGGAGGGCCGGGTCACAGATACGCAGTATTTT
>TRBJ2-7|NA|TRBD2|TRBV7-2
CASSLVAATSGSSYEQYF
TGTGCCAGCAGCTTAGTAGCCGCGACTAGCGGGAGCTCCTACGAGCAGTACTTC
>TRBJ2-2|NA|TRBD1|TRBV19
CARPRDRNITGELFF
TGTGCCAGACCCCGGGACAGAAATATTACCGGGGAGCTGTTTTTT
>TRBJ2-5|NA|NA|TRBV7-2
CASSLVVGQGQYF
TGTGCCAGCAGCTTAGTAGTCGGGCAGGGCCAGTACTTC
>TRBJ2-7|NA|NA|TRBV19
CASSSRDSYHYEQYF
TGTGCCAGTAGTTCCCGGGACTCCTATCACTACGAGCAGTACTTC
>TRBJ2-3|NA|NA|TRBV5-1
CASSSRNQADTQYF
TGCGCCAGCAGCTCACGGAATCAAGCAGATACGCAGTATTTT
>TRBJ2-1|once|NA|TRBV27
CASSSHPGSIYNEQFF
TGTGCCAGCAGTTCTCACCCGGGTTCGATATACAATGAGCAGTTCTTC
>TRBJ2-1|NA|NA|TRBV7-9
CASSPAGPNEQFF
TGTGCCAGCAGCCCTGCCGGGCCCAATGAGCAGTTCTTC
>TRBJ2-1|once|TRBD2|TRBV11-2
CASSSYGTSGRRTYNEQFF
TGTGCCAGCAGCTCCTACGGGACTAGCGGGAGGAGGACCTACAATGAGCAGTTCTTC
>TRBJ1-4|NA|TRBD1|TRBV18
CASSPLTGEYEKLFF
TGTGCCAGCTCACCGCTGACAGGGGAGTATGAAAAACTGTTTTTT
>TRBJ1-1|NA|NA|TRBV28
CATETFLGRGNTEAFF
TGTGCCACCGAAACGTTCCTGGGGAGGGGGAACACTGAAGCTTTCTTT
>TRBJ1-6|once|NA|TRBV6-6
CASNMNSPLHF
TGTGCCAGCAATATGAATTCACCCCTCCACTTT
>TRBJ2-2|NA|TRBD2|TRBV24-1
CATSSSGSVTGELFF
TGTGCCACCAGTAGTAGCGGGAGTGTCACCGGGGAGCTGTTTTTT
>TRBJ1-4|NA|NA|TRBV24-1
CATSDSAGEKLFF
TGTGCCACCAGTGATTCCGCCGGTGAAAAACTGTTTTTT
>TRBJ1-5|NA|NA|TRBV29-1
CSVAERGKNQPQHF
TGCAGCGTTGCAGAAAGGGGAAAGAATCAGCCCCAGCATTTT
>TRBJ2-2|NA|NA|TRBV7-2
CASSLSSAGVNTGELFF
TGTGCCAGCAGCTTATCCTCGGCAGGGGTTAACACCGGGGAGCTGTTTTTT
>TRBJ2-7|NA|NA|TRBV2
CASSEYRTSSYEQYF
TGTGCCAGCAGTGAATACAGGACCAGCTCCTACGAGCAGTACTTC
>TRBJ2-7|once|NA|TRBV7-2
CASSSRGDRAYEQYF
TGTGCCAGCAGCTCCCGAGGGGACCGAGCCTACGAGCAGTACTTC
>TRBJ2-1|NA|TRBD2|TRBV9
CASSPPGLVGSEQFF
TGTGCCAGCAGCCCTCCCGGACTAGTAGGGTCTGAGCAGTTCTTC
>TRBJ2-3|NA|NA|TRBV18
CASSPGPSGSSDTQYF
TGTGCCAGCTCACCAGGACCTTCCGGGAGCTCAGATACGCAGTATTTT
>TRBJ1-6|NA|NA|TRBV10-3
CAISSRGETNNSPLHF
TGTGCCATCAGTAGTCGAGGGGAGACTAATAATTCACCCCTCCACTTT
>TRBJ1-2|NA|TRBD1|TRBV5-1
CASSWTGDNYGYTF
TGCGCCAGCAGTTGGACAGGGGATAACTATGGCTACACCTTC
>TRBJ2-7|NA|NA|TRBV28
CASTLGGQGWNEQYF
TGTGCCAGCACCCTCGGGGGGCAGGGGTGGAACGAGCAGTACTTC
>TRBJ2-2|NA|NA|TRBV9
CASSPQGAEERELFF
TGTGCCAGCAGCCCTCAAGGGGCGGAGGAGAGGGAGCTGTTTTTT
>TRBJ2-7|NA|NA|TRBV5-5
CASSLEAGDLSEQYF
TGTGCCAGCAGCTTGGAGGCAGGGGACCTCTCCGAGCAGTACTTC
>TRBJ2-2|NA|TRBD1|TRBV5-4
CASSLGQGEGTGELFF
TGTGCCAGCAGCTTGGGACAGGGGGAGGGCACCGGGGAGCTGTTTTTT
>TRBJ1-5|NA|NA|TRBV7-2
CASSLEAVQPQHF
TGTGCCAGCAGCTTAGAGGCAGTCCAGCCCCAGCATTTT
>TRBJ2-2|NA|NA|TRBV30
CAWSVRNGELFF
TGTGCCTGGAGTGTACGAAACGGGGAGCTGTTTTTT
>TRBJ2-1|few|TRBD2|TRBV4-2
CASSQESGLAGRNEQFF
TGTGCCAGCAGCCAAGAATCGGGACTAGCGGGAAGGAATGAGCAGTTCTTC
>TRBJ2-5|NA|NA|TRBV6-2/TRBV6-3
CASSYRGAHRETQYF
TGTGCCAGCAGTTACCGTGGCGCCCATCGGGAGACCCAGTACTTC
>TRBJ2-1|NA|NA|TRBV6-6
CASRPTGSQQFF
TGTGCCAGCAGGCCTACGGGGAGTCAGCAGTTCTTC
>TRBJ1-2|few|TRBD1|TRBV30
CARDSRSYGYTF
TGTGCCCGGGACAGCCGATCATATGGCTACACCTTC
>TRBJ2-1|once|TRBD1|TRBV19
CASNDRGYSYNEQFF
TGTGCCAGTAACGACAGGGGGTACAGTTACAATGAGCAGTTCTTC
>TRBJ2-3|NA|TRBD2|TRBV29-1
CSVRTSGSADTQYF
TGCAGCGTAAGGACTAGCGGGAGCGCAGATACGCAGTATTTT
>TRBJ2-7|NA|TRBD1|TRBV5-6
CASSLVLQGSGEQYF
TGTGCCAGCAGCTTGGTATTACAGGGGTCTGGCGAGCAGTACTTC
>TRBJ1-1|NA|NA|TRBV30
CAWSNREKGFF
TGTGCCTGGAGTAACAGGGAAAAGGGTTTCTTT